This TCR beta chain was recorded in a study of identical twins. CDR1 is LNHDA, CDR2 SQIVND, per germline (reference sequence). Trimming took off 0 bases at V and 1 base at J, with 12 bases between the two ends. The CDR3 extends over 16 amino acids. TCRdb re-called the 5' RACE reads with MiXCR, one entry per CDR3 protein. This sample has fewer than 500,000 distinct CDR3 sequences, with approximately 24% found just once. A note on this clonotype: Its antigen is not identified.

Study findings and constraints: Donors were not followed over many years; analysis was cross-sectional. Models underestimated TCR alpha sharing (out-of-frame) in monozygotic twins.

The same data also went into a second study, on T cells expressing NK-cell markers.

V and J are TRBV19 and TRBJ1-2, with TRBD1 as a possible D gene (5 bases). The clonotype was recovered from a young woman in good health. Input material: CD4+ T cells sorted from blood. The CDR3 nucleotides read TGTGCCAGTAGTATAGATCCGGGACGGATTAACTATGGCTACACCTTC. Its translation: CASSIDPGRINYGYTF.